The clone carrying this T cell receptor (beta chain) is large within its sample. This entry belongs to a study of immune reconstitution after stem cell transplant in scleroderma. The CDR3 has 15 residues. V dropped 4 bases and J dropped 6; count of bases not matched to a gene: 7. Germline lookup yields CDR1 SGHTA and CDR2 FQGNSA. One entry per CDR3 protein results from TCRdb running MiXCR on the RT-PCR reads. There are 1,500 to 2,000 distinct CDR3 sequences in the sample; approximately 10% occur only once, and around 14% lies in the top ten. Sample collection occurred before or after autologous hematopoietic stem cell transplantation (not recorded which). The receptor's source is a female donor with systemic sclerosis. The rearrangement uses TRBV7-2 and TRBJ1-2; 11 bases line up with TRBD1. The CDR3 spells CASSSGQGARNGYTF. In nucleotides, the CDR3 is TGTGCCAGCAGCTCTGGACAGGGGGCGCGTAATGGCTACACCTTC.